These 18 T cell receptor beta chains were sequenced from one sample in a study of T cells in Graves' hyperthyroidism and ophthalmopathy. Template material for amplifying TCR beta CDR3 regions consisted of RNA transcripts. Primed by the HTBI set, a first-round RT-PCR was run on the TCR CDR3. TCRdb analysed the multiplex PCR reads with MiXCR anew, one entry per CDR3 protein. The sample shows about 840,000 distinct CDR3 sequences, 35% to 45% of them seen only once. Sequencing input: blood. These receptors originate from a man between 18 and 29 years old with Graves' hyperthyroidism.

The chain links TRBV6-5 to TRBJ1-5; 7 bases align to TRBD1. Per the germline V gene, CDR1 is MNHEY and CDR2 is SVGAGI. This CDR3 is built from 15 residues. Trimming at V came to 5 bases and at J to 4 bases, leaving 8 bases not matched to a gene. The CDR3 region has the DNA TGTGCCAGCAGTGACAGACAGGGAGGAAATCAGCCCCAGCATTTT. Translation gives CASSDRQGGNQPQHF.

A note on this clonotype: The junction and the germline gene differ at one end; a read error may be behind it. The chain couples TRBV24-1 to TRBJ2-7, with a possible D match to TRBD2 (6 bases). CDR1 is KGHDR and CDR2 is SFDVKD in the germline V gene. This CDR3 has 15 amino acids. The CDR3 spells CASSEAQLAQYEQYF. CDR3 bases: TGTGCCAGCAGTGAAGCGCAACTAGCCCAATACGAGCAGTACTTC.

Notes on this clonotype: A clone one base away is much larger, so this may be a read error. The chain links TRBV7-9 to TRBJ2-5; 8 bases agree with TRBD1. The CDR3 is 15 amino acids. Germline V gene sequence: CDR1 SEHNR, CDR2 FQNEAQ (reference sequence). The CDR3 is CASRPRDRLQEAQYF. CDR3 DNA: TGTGCCAGCAGACCCCGGGACAGGCTCCAAGAGGCCCAGTACTTC.

A remark on this clonotype: This may be a read error: a much more frequent sequence differs by one nucleotide. This sequence joins TRBV7-9 and TRBJ1-1; D possibly corresponds to TRBD1 (5 bases). The CDR3 runs 14 residues. V lost 3 bases and J 5 bases, leaving 13 bases between the germline ends. The germline V gene has CDR1 SEHNR and CDR2 FQNEAQ (reference sequence). The CDR3 reads CASSFPGKETEAFF. CDR3 nucleotides: TGTGCCAGCAGCTTCCCAGGGAAGGAGACTGAAGCTTTCTTT.

The chain recombines TRBV11-3 with TRBJ1-1; 11 bases fit TRBD1. In germline, CDR1 is SGHNT, CDR2 YENEEA. The CDR3 contains 17 residues. Losses at the gene ends were 1 base for V and 3 bases for J; bases not matched to a gene: 7. CDR3 protein: CASSLGDRGRMDTEAFF. DNA of the CDR3: TGTGCCAGCAGCTTAGGGGACAGGGGGAGGATGGACACTGAAGCTTTCTTT.

This clonotype came up many times. The chain joins TRBV15 to TRBJ2-7; maybe TRBD1 (5 bases). CDR3 length equals 14 residues. CDR1 is LNHNV, CDR2 YYDKDF, per germline (reference sequence). The V end lost 1 base, the J end lost 1 base, and 8 bases lay between the germline ends. In nucleotides, the CDR3 is TGTGCCACCAGCAGAGCAAGGGGATCCTACGAGCAGTACTTC. This encodes CATSRARGSYEQYF. The full variable domain, with the rest looked up from reference TRBV15 and TRBJ2-7, is DAMVIQNPRYQVTQFGKPVTLSCSQTLNHNVMYWYQQKSSQAPKLLFHYYDKDFNNEADTPDNFQSRRPNTSFCFLDIRSPGLGDTAMYLCATSRARGSYEQYFGPGTRLTVT.

Many counts were recorded for this clonotype. The V gene is TRBV19, the J gene TRBJ1-1, with 9 bases that match TRBD1. Germline CDR1 and CDR2: LNHDA and SQIVND (reference sequence). Unmatched junction bases numbered 6, after V lost 3 bases and J lost 4 bases. CDR3 length: 15 amino acids. CDR3: CASSIGDRAGTEAFF. The CDR3 DNA follows: TGTGCCAGTAGTATCGGGGACAGGGCGGGCACTGAAGCTTTCTTT.

This clonotype was observed many times. V and J are TRBV7-6 and TRBJ2-7; perhaps D is TRBD1 or TRBD2 (5 bases each). CDR3 length equals 15 residues. Looked up from germline, CDR1 is SGHVS and CDR2 is FNYEAQ. With 1 base removed from V and 3 bases from J, the gap between germline ends came to 13 bases. The DNA for the CDR3 is TGTGCCAGCAGCTTAGACCCGGGACCGGTCTACGAGCAGTACTTC. It encodes CASSLDPGPVYEQYF.

Only a few counts were recorded for this clonotype. This rearrangement joins TRBV5-1 to TRBJ1-1; no definite D call. V was cut by 1 base and J by 3 bases, with 7 bases left in between. This CDR3 has 13 residues. Germline CDR1 reads SGHRS; CDR2 reads YFSETQ. CDR3 amino acids: CASSLMEDTEAFF. The DNA of the CDR3 is TGCGCCAGCAGCTTGATGGAAGACACTGAAGCTTTCTTT.

This clonotype was recorded many times. The chain joins TRBV20-1 to TRBJ2-2; possibly TRBD2 for D (5 bases). V gave up 3 bases and J gave up 4 bases, with 9 bases separating them. The CDR3 covers 13 residues. Germline V gene data show CDR1 as DFQATT and CDR2 as SNEGSKA (reference sequence). The CDR3 loop is CSARASRTGELFF. The CDR3, as DNA: TGCAGTGCTAGGGCTAGCCGCACCGGGGAGCTGTTTTTT.

This clonotype turned up a few times. V gene TRBV5-1 combines with J gene TRBJ2-2; 10 bases are shared with TRBD2. CDR1 and CDR2 from the germline V gene are SGHRS and YFSETQ. V was pared by 1 base and J by 7 bases, with 10 bases of the junction left unmatched. The CDR3 contains 17 residues. The CDR3 sequence: CASSLIAGGQFGGELFF. DNA of the CDR3: TGCGCCAGCAGCTTGATAGCGGGGGGCCAGTTCGGCGGGGAGCTGTTTTTT.

This chain links TRBV9 with TRBJ1-1; possibly TRBD1 for D (6 bases). The CDR3 contains 15 residues. V dropped 8 bases and J dropped 5 bases, with 22 bases sitting between them. Germline lookup yields CDR1 SGDLS and CDR2 YYNGEE. The DNA for the CDR3 is TGTGCCAGTAGTTGGGACACCCAATACAATACTGAAGCTTTCTTT. Translated: CASSWDTQYNTEAFF.

The chain recombines TRBV4-3 with TRBJ1-5; D gene ambiguous. The V and J ends lost 0 bases and 15 bases respectively, with 15 bases between them. This CDR3 is built from 13 residues. Germline CDR1 reads LGHNA; CDR2 reads YSLEER. For the CDR3, the DNA is TGCGCCAGCAGCCAAGATGGCTATGACGCTTTGCATTTT. Amino acid sequence: CASSQDGYDALHF.

A few counts support this clonotype. V usage is TRBV7-8 and J usage is TRBJ2-7; 8 bases map to TRBD2. CDR1 is SGHVS and CDR2 is FQNEAQ in the germline V gene. V lost 5 bases, J lost 5 bases, and 11 bases stayed unmatched. This CDR3 comprises 15 residues. CDR3 in DNA: TGTGCCAGCAGCCACGGGGGGGGCCGACTGAACGAGCAGTACTTC. The encoded protein is CASSHGGGRLNEQYF.

For this clonotype: This may be a read error, as it is one base from a much larger clone. The V gene is TRBV5-1, the J gene TRBJ1-2; 7 positions match TRBD1. V lost 4 bases to trimming and J lost 5 bases; unmatched junction nucleotides: 8. The length of the CDR3 is 14 residues. Looked up from germline, CDR1 is SGHRS and CDR2 is YFSETQ. The CDR3 is CASSVGTVGYGYTF. For the CDR3, the DNA is TGCGCCAGCAGCGTAGGGACAGTGGGGTATGGCTACACCTTC. The full variable domain, in which reference TRBV5-1 and TRBJ1-2 provide the parts outside the CDR3, is KAGVTQTPRYLIKTRGQQVTLSCSPISGHRSVSWYQQTPGQGLQFLFEYFSETQRNKGNFPGRFSGRQFSNSRSEMNVSTLELGDSALYLCASSVGTVGYGYTFGSGTRLTVV.

This clonotype was counted once. One base away lies a much larger clone, so this may be a sequencing read error. This sequence joins TRBV9 and TRBJ1-2; possible D gene TRBD1, 5 bases. The CDR3 contains 13 residues. The germline V gene has CDR1 SGDLS and CDR2 YYNGEE. CDR3 protein: CASTPGDNYGHTF. The CDR3 DNA sequence: TGTGCCAGCACACCGGGGGATAACTATGGCCACACCTTC.

The chain carries TRBV29-1 and TRBJ2-5, with 7 bases identical to TRBD1. V lost 1 base and J lost 5; bases outside the gene matches: 7. Germline assignment: CDR1 SQVTM and CDR2 ANQGSEA. This CDR3 has 14 amino acids. CDR3 DNA sequence: TGCAGCGTTGAAGTTGGGGACAGCTACGAGACCCAGTACTTC. Its translation: CSVEVGDSYETQYF.

CDR3: CASSPDRETNYGYTF. CDR3 DNA sequence: TGTGCCAGCAGTCCGGACAGGGAAACTAACTATGGCTACACCTTC. This chain connects TRBV27 to TRBJ1-2; 8 bases map to TRBD1. Trimming removed 5 bases from V and 0 bases from J; junction bases left unmatched: 5. Germline V gene data show CDR1 as MNHEY and CDR2 as SMNVEV (reference sequence). This CDR3 is built from 15 residues.